The T cell receptor beta chain under discussion was sequenced for a study of cytomegalovirus exposure and HLA in healthy donors. The PCR had 60 Vbeta and 13 Jbeta primers. The data were produced by immunoSEQ multiplex PCR, yet TCRdb's version contains in-frame clones alone and is incomplete. Among 150,000 to 200,000 clones listed, roughly 77% were seen once. Germline assignment: CDR1 SQVTM and CDR2 ANQGSEA. This CDR3 comprises 13 residues. V was shortened by 4 bases and J by 2 bases, with 11 bases between the two germline ends. Sequenced material: PBMCs. The receptor comes from a man aged 18 to 29 in good health and CMV-seropositive. This chain joins TRBV29-1 and TRBJ2-5; TRBD1 might be the D (5 bases). In nucleotides, the CDR3 is TGCAGCGTTGCTGGTGCAGGGCAAGAGACCCAGTACTTC. Translated, it gives CSVAGAGQETQYF.